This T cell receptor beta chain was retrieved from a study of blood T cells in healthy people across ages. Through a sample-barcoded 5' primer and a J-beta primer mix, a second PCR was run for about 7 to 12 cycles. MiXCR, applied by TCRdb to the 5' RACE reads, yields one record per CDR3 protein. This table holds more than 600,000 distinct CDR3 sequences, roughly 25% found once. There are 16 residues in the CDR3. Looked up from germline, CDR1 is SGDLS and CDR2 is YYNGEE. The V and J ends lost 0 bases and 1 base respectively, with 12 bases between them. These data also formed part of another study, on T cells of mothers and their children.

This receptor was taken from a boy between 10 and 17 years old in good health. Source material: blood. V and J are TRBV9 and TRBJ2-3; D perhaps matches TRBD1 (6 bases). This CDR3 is CASSVDWGPGTDTQYF. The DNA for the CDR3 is TGTGCCAGCAGCGTAGACTGGGGGCCGGGCACAGATACGCAGTATTTT.